The entry below describes one T cell receptor beta chain. The data were obtained in a study of control samples from healthy donors and cancer patients. Some clones are missing from TCRdb's copy, which holds only in-frame ones; the method was immunoSEQ multiplex PCR. The sample lists tens of thousands of clones, more than 85% occurring once. CDR3 size: 13 residues. J was trimmed by 1 base and V by 5 bases; bases with no gene match: 4. Germline V gene data show CDR1 as GTSNPN and CDR2 as SVGIG (reference sequence). The sequence came from a middle-aged woman with lung cancer. The sequenced material came from PBMCs. The rearrangement joins TRBV30 to TRBJ1-2; 7 bases match TRBD1. CDR3 DNA: TGTGCCTGGTCGAACAGGGGTAACTATGGCTACACCTTC. Amino acids: CAWSNRGNYGYTF.